These T cell receptor beta chains were read from a single sample in a study of blood T cell repertoires in COVID-19. Clones were sequenced by immunoSEQ multiplex PCR, and TCRdb holds only the in-frame ones, with some missing. In the table there are around 160,000 clones, about 82% of which are singletons. The sample was peripheral blood. These receptors originate from a woman aged 40 to 50 with active or convalescent COVID-19. The CDR3 runs from the conserved cysteine through the conserved F or W. The order of the fields is clone size, D gene, V gene, J gene, CDR3 DNA, CDR3 protein. The D gene is left open where the match is weak. Expanded clones get a size class; other rows say once, few or many, or leave the size out.

abundance: NA; d_gene: TRBD1; v_gene: TRBV19; j_gene: TRBJ1-1; CDR3nt: TGTGCCAGGCTATGTTCCACGACAGGGCTCGAGAACACTGAAGCTTTCTTT; CDR3aa: CARLCSTTGLENTEAFF
abundance: NA; d_gene: NA; v_gene: TRBV14; j_gene: TRBJ2-2; CDR3nt: TGTGCCAGCAGCCAAGATATTAGGAACACCGGGGAGCTGTTTTTT; CDR3aa: CASSQDIRNTGELFF
abundance: NA; d_gene: TRBD1; v_gene: TRBV6-4; j_gene: TRBJ2-1; CDR3nt: TGTGCCAGTGGGACAGGGGGCGATGAGCAGTTCTTC; CDR3aa: CASGTGGDEQFF
abundance: NA; d_gene: TRBD1; v_gene: TRBV5-5; j_gene: TRBJ1-2; CDR3nt: TGTGCCAGCAGCTTCTATCCGGGACAGGGGGCAGACTATGGCTACACCTTC; CDR3aa: CASSFYPGQGADYGYTF
abundance: NA; d_gene: NA; v_gene: TRBV27; j_gene: TRBJ2-7; CDR3nt: TGTGCCAGCAGCAGCAGCACGGACATAGCCTACGAGCAGTACTTC; CDR3aa: CASSSSTDIAYEQYF
abundance: NA; d_gene: NA; v_gene: TRBV12-3/TRBV12-4; j_gene: TRBJ1-2; CDR3nt: TGTGCCAGCAGTTTACAACAGGGTGGCGGCTACACCTTC; CDR3aa: CASSLQQGGGYTF
abundance: NA; d_gene: NA; v_gene: TRBV4-1; j_gene: TRBJ2-5; CDR3nt: TGCGCCAGCAGCCAAGGGGACAAACCAAAAGAGACCCAGTACTTC; CDR3aa: CASSQGDKPKETQYF
abundance: once; d_gene: NA; v_gene: TRBV19; j_gene: TRBJ1-5; CDR3nt: TGTGCCAGTAGTATAGAGGGGGCTGACGTGAGGTATCAGCCCCAGCATTTT; CDR3aa: CASSIEGADVRYQPQHF
abundance: NA; d_gene: TRBD1; v_gene: TRBV7-9; j_gene: TRBJ1-6; CDR3nt: TGTGCCAGCCGTGGGGACAGCGATAATTCACCCCTCCACTTT; CDR3aa: CASRGDSDNSPLHF
abundance: NA; d_gene: NA; v_gene: TRBV7-9; j_gene: TRBJ1-6; CDR3nt: TGTGCCAGCACCCCGGGGCAGGGGAATTCACCCCTCCACTTT; CDR3aa: CASTPGQGNSPLHF
abundance: NA; d_gene: TRBD1; v_gene: TRBV6-5; j_gene: TRBJ1-6; CDR3nt: TGTGCCAGCAGACGTCAGGGGACAGGGAATTCACCCCTCCACTTT; CDR3aa: CASRRQGTGNSPLHF
abundance: NA; d_gene: NA; v_gene: TRBV6-1; j_gene: TRBJ2-2; CDR3nt: TGTGCCAGCAGCGAAACCGGGACATTGAACACCGGGGAGCTGTTTTTT; CDR3aa: CASSETGTLNTGELFF
abundance: NA; d_gene: NA; v_gene: TRBV7-8; j_gene: TRBJ1-2; CDR3nt: TGTGCCAGCAGCCGACAGGATTATGGCTACACCTTC; CDR3aa: CASSRQDYGYTF
abundance: NA; d_gene: NA; v_gene: TRBV4-3; j_gene: TRBJ1-1; CDR3nt: TGCGCCAGCAGCCAAGGGGAAGGGGCGAACACTGAAGCTTTCTTT; CDR3aa: CASSQGEGANTEAFF
abundance: NA; d_gene: TRBD2; v_gene: TRBV3-1/TRBV3-2; j_gene: TRBJ2-3; CDR3nt: TGTGCCAGCAGCCAAGACCGACTAGCGGGACGCACAGATACGCAGTATTTT; CDR3aa: CASSQDRLAGRTDTQYF
abundance: NA; d_gene: TRBD2; v_gene: TRBV27; j_gene: TRBJ2-3; CDR3nt: TGTGCCAGCAGTTTACAGCGGGGGGGCTTAGATACGCAGTATTTT; CDR3aa: CASSLQRGGLDTQYF
abundance: NA; d_gene: NA; v_gene: TRBV10-3; j_gene: TRBJ2-2; CDR3nt: TGTGCCATCATTAACGAGTCCGGGGAGCTGTTTTTT; CDR3aa: CAIINESGELFF
abundance: NA; d_gene: TRBD1; v_gene: TRBV5-1; j_gene: TRBJ1-6; CDR3nt: TGCGCCAGCAGCTTGGAACTCGACAGGGGGGATTCACCCCTCCACTTT; CDR3aa: CASSLELDRGDSPLHF
abundance: few; d_gene: TRBD1; v_gene: TRBV19; j_gene: TRBJ1-5; CDR3nt: TGTGCCAGTAGTATAGGGCAGGGGGATCAGCCCCAGCATTTT; CDR3aa: CASSIGQGDQPQHF
abundance: NA; d_gene: TRBD2; v_gene: TRBV18; j_gene: TRBJ2-7; CDR3nt: TGTGCCAGCTCACCACAGGAACTAGCGGCCCTAAGGACCTACGAGCAGTACTTC; CDR3aa: CASSPQELAALRTYEQYF
abundance: NA; d_gene: TRBD2; v_gene: TRBV24-1; j_gene: TRBJ2-1; CDR3nt: TGTGCCACCAGTGACCCCGGGGGGGACAATGAGCAGTTCTTC; CDR3aa: CATSDPGGDNEQFF
abundance: NA; d_gene: NA; v_gene: TRBV18; j_gene: TRBJ1-6; CDR3nt: TGTGCCAGCTCACCACGGCCGGGGAATTCACCCCTCCACTTT; CDR3aa: CASSPRPGNSPLHF
abundance: NA; d_gene: NA; v_gene: TRBV28; j_gene: TRBJ2-3; CDR3nt: TGTGCCAGCAGTCCTCTAGGCGCAGGGGGGGATACGCAGTATTTT; CDR3aa: CASSPLGAGGDTQYF
abundance: NA; d_gene: NA; v_gene: TRBV27; j_gene: TRBJ2-5; CDR3nt: TGTGCCAGCAGTTTCGCGTCAGGGGACCAGTACTTC; CDR3aa: CASSFASGDQYF
abundance: NA; d_gene: NA; v_gene: TRBV30; j_gene: TRBJ2-7; CDR3nt: TGTGCCTGGAGCGCGCCCATTGCCGGAGTTTACGAGCAGTACTTC; CDR3aa: CAWSAPIAGVYEQYF
abundance: NA; d_gene: TRBD1; v_gene: TRBV3-1/TRBV3-2; j_gene: TRBJ1-2; CDR3nt: TGTGCCAGCAGCCTCCTCGACAGGGGGCATGGCTACACCTTC; CDR3aa: CASSLLDRGHGYTF
abundance: NA; d_gene: NA; v_gene: TRBV11-2; j_gene: TRBJ1-1; CDR3nt: TGTGCCAGCAGCTTAGTAGCAGCCCCGGGAGCTTTCTTT; CDR3aa: CASSLVAAPGAFF
abundance: NA; d_gene: NA; v_gene: TRBV28; j_gene: TRBJ1-2; CDR3nt: TGTGCCAGCAGTGGCCAGGCGGGGGCACGTTATGGCTACACCTTC; CDR3aa: CASSGQAGARYGYTF
abundance: NA; d_gene: NA; v_gene: TRBV6-2/TRBV6-3; j_gene: TRBJ2-1; CDR3nt: TGTGCCAGCAGTTGGGGCCCAGCTTACAATGAGCAGTTCTTC; CDR3aa: CASSWGPAYNEQFF
abundance: NA; d_gene: NA; v_gene: TRBV28; j_gene: TRBJ1-5; CDR3nt: TGTGCCAGCAGCACACATAATAGCAATCAGCCCCAGCATTTT; CDR3aa: CASSTHNSNQPQHF
abundance: NA; d_gene: NA; v_gene: TRBV12-3/TRBV12-4; j_gene: TRBJ1-1; CDR3nt: TGTGCCAGCAGTTTAGGGACAGCTACTGAAGCTTTCTTT; CDR3aa: CASSLGTATEAFF
abundance: once; d_gene: TRBD1; v_gene: TRBV19; j_gene: TRBJ1-6; CDR3nt: TGTGCCAGTAGTACCTCTAGGACAGGGGGCCGTTCACCCCTCCACTTT; CDR3aa: CASSTSRTGGRSPLHF
abundance: once; d_gene: TRBD2; v_gene: TRBV28; j_gene: TRBJ2-2; CDR3nt: TGTGCCAGCAGCAGCGGGGGGCAAACCGGGGAGCTGTTTTTT; CDR3aa: CASSSGGQTGELFF
abundance: NA; d_gene: NA; v_gene: TRBV12-5; j_gene: TRBJ1-1; CDR3nt: TGTGCTAGTGGTTCCATACAGGGACGCGGCACTGAAGCTTTCTTT; CDR3aa: CASGSIQGRGTEAFF
abundance: NA; d_gene: NA; v_gene: TRBV7-5; j_gene: TRBJ1-2; CDR3nt: TGTGCCAGAAGCTCGGGACAGGTGGGCAACTATGGCTACACCTTC; CDR3aa: CARSSGQVGNYGYTF